The following is a T cell receptor (beta chain) sequence with its context. The CDR3 extends over 13 amino acids. Germline CDR1 SGHTA, CDR2 FQGNSA. Between the trimmed V and J ends, which lost 1 base and 7 bases, there was a span of 10 bases. The data are from a study of OX40 agonist ivuxolimab in advanced cancers. Across the whole study: Ivuxolimab is an agonistic anti-OX40 (CD134) antibody, and patients were treated with it. Every 2 weeks, patients got intravenous ivuxolimab at one of six dose levels (0.01-10 mg/kg). Subjects had a mean age of around 63 years, with a range of about 20 to 85; just over 80% were male. Partial responses, seen in three patients, involved one hepatocellular carcinoma and two cutaneous melanomas.

Some clones are missing from TCRdb's copy, which holds only in-frame ones; the method was immunoSEQ multiplex PCR. This sample has about 7,700 clones, with 60% to 85% found just once. This receptor was taken from an adult with an advanced solid tumor such as melanoma, head and neck, liver or kidney cancer. Sample: CD4+ or CD8+ T cells sorted from blood, taken in a trial of the OX40 agonist ivuxolimab. V and J are TRBV7-2 and TRBJ2-5; the D gene could be TRBD1 or TRBD2 (5 bases each). DNA of the CDR3: TGTGCCAGCAGCTTAGGGGACGTCGGGACCCAGTACTTC. Residues: CASSLGDVGTQYF.